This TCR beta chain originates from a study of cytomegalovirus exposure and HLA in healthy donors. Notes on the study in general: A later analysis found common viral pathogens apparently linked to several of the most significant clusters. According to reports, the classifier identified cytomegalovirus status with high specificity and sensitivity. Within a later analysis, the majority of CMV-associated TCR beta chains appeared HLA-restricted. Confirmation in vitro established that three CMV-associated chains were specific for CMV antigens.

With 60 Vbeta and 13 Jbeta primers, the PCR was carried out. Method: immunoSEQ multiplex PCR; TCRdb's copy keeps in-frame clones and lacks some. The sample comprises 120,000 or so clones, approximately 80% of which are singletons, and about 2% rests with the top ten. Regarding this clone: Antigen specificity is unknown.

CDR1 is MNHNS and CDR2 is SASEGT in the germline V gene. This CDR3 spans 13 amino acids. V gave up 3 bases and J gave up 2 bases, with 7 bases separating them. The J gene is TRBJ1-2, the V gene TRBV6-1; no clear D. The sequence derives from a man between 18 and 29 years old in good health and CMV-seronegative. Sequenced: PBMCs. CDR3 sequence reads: CASSDPENYGYTF. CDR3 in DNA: TGTGCCAGCAGTGACCCAGAAAACTATGGCTACACCTTC.